Each of the 7 T cell receptor beta chains below was sequenced from the same sample in a study of CD8+ T cells in alopecia areata. Extraction of RNA preceded its reverse transcription into cDNA, which served as the sequencing template. Using immunoSEQ multiplex PCR, the repertoire was profiled, and TCRdb retains in-frame clones only, with some absent. The data show approximately 280,000 clones, 55% to 75% seen once. Treatment denoted: oral pan-JAK inhibitor, 5-10 mg twice daily. The sample consisted of CD4+ T cells sorted from blood, taken at week 24, from a patient treated with tofacitinib. The receptors stem from a human donor with alopecia areata.

The V call is TRBV7-8, the J call TRBJ2-3; 8 bases line up with TRBD2. The CDR3 spans 17 residues. The V segment lost 7 bases and the J segment 0 bases; nucleotides outside the gene matches: 12. Germline V gene data show CDR1 as SGHVS and CDR2 as FQNEAQ. CDR3 protein: CASMHPLQRGSTDTQYF. CDR3 coding DNA: TGTGCCAGCATGCACCCACTGCAGCGGGGGAGCACAGATACGCAGTATTTT.

The CDR3 spells CASRGLAGDNEQFF. CDR3 sequence (DNA): TGTGCCAGCAGGGGACTAGCGGGGGACAATGAGCAGTTCTTC. The rearrangement uses TRBV28 and TRBJ2-1; 14 nucleotides match TRBD2. The germline V gene has CDR1 MDHEN and CDR2 SYDVKM. The junction had 0 bases not matched to a gene; V was cut back by 6 bases and J by 5 bases. There are 14 residues in the CDR3.

The V call is TRBV4-1, the J call TRBJ1-5; D is undetermined. V was shortened by 0 bases and J by 1 base, with 10 bases between the two germline ends. Germline V CDR1 and CDR2: MGHRA, YSYEKL. The CDR3 covers 16 residues. CDR3 DNA sequence: TGCGCCAGCAGCCAAGAAGGGTTTCCCAGCAATCAGCCCCAGCATTTT. This gives the protein CASSQEGFPSNQPQHF.

This clone was observed a few times. V and J are TRBV6-6 and TRBJ1-6, with a tentative D call TRBD1 (5 bases). Germline loops: CDR1 MNHNY, CDR2 SVGAGI (reference sequence). The germline V and J ends were trimmed by 4 bases and 5 bases, with 12 bases remaining between them. The CDR3 is 15 residues long. The DNA for the CDR3 is TGTGCCAGCAGTTCCCAGACAGTCAATAATTCACCCCTCCACTTT. Protein product: CASSSQTVNNSPLHF.

The V call is TRBV2, the J call TRBJ2-1; 7 positions match TRBD2. The CDR3 extends over 13 amino acids. Germline lookup yields CDR1 SNHLY and CDR2 FYNNEI. The V gene end was trimmed by 4 bases and the J gene end by 5 bases; junction bases not matched to a gene: 2. The CDR3: CASSGLADNEQFF. Written as DNA, the CDR3 is TGTGCCAGCAGTGGGCTAGCGGACAATGAGCAGTTCTTC. Full variable domain (rest looked up from reference TRBV2 and TRBJ2-1): EPEVTQTPSHQVTQMGQEVILRCVPISNHLYFYWYRQILGQKVEFLVSFYNNEISEKSEIFDDQFSVERPDGSNFTLKIRSTKLEDSAMYFCASSGLADNEQFFGPGTRLTVL.

The rearrangement uses TRBV10-3 and TRBJ2-7; 9 nucleotides align to TRBD1. V shed 4 bases and J 12 bases; nucleotides not matched to a gene: 7. Germline V lookup: CDR1 ENHRY, CDR2 SYGVKD. The CDR3 consists of 12 residues. The CDR3, as DNA: TGTGCCATCAGTGCGGGACAGGGTGTGTGGTACTTC. Its protein product is CAISAGQGVWYF.

The chain links TRBV30 to TRBJ2-5; D not certain. The CDR3 totals 13 residues. Germline loops: CDR1 GTSNPN, CDR2 SVGIG (reference sequence). V dropped 3 bases and J dropped 2 bases, with 10 bases sitting between them. The CDR3 is CAWRRGVQETQYF. CDR3 coding DNA: TGTGCCTGGAGAAGAGGAGTTCAAGAGACCCAGTACTTC.